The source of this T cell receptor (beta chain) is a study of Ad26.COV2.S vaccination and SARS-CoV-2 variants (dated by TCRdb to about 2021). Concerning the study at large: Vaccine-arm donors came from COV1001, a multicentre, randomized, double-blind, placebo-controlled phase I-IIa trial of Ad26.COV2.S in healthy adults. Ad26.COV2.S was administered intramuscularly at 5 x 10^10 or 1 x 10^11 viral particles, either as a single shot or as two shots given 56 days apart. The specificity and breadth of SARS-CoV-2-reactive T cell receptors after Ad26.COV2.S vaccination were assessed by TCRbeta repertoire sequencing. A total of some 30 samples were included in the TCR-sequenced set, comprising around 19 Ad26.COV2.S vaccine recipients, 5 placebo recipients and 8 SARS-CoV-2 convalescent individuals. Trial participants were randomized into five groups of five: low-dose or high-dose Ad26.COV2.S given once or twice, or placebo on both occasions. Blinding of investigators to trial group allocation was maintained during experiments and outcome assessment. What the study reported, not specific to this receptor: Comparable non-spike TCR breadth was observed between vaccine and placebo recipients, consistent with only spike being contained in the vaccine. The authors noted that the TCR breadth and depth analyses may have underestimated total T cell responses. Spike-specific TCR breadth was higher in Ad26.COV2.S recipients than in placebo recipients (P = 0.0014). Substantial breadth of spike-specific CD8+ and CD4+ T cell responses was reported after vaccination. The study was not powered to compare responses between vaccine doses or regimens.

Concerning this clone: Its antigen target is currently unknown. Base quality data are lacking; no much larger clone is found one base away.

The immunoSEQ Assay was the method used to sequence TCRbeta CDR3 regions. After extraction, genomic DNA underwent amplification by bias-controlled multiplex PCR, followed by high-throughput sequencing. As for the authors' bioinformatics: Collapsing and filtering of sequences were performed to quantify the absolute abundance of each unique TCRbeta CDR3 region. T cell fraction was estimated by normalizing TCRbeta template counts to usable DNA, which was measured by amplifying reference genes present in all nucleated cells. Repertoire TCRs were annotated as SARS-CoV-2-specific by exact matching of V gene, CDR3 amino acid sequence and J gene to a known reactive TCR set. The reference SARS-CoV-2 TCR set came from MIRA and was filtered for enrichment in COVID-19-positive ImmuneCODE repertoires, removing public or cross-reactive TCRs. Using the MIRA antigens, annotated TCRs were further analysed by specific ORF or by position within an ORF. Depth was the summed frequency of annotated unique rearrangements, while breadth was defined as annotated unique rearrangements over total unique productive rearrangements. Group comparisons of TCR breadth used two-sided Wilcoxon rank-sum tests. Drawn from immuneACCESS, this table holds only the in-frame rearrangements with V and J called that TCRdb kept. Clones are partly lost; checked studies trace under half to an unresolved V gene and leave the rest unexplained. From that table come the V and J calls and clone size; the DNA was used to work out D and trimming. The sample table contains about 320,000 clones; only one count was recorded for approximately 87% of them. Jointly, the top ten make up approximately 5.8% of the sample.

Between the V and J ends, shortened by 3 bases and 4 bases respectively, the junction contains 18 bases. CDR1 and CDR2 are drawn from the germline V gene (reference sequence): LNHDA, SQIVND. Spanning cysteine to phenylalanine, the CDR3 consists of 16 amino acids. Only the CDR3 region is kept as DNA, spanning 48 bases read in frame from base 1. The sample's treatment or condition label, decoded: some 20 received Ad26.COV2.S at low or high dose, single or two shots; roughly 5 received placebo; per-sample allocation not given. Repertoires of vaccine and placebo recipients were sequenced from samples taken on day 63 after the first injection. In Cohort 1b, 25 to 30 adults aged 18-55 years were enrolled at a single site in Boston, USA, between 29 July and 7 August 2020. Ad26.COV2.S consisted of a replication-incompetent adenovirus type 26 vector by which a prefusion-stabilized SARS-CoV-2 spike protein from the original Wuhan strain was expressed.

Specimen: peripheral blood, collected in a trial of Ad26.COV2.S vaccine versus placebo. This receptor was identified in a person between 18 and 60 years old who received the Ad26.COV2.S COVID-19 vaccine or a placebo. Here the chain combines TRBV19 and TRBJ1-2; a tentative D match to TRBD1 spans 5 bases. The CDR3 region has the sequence CASSITAAPDSYGYTF. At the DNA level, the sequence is TGTGCCAGTAGTATCACCGCGGCCCCCGACAGCTATGGCTACACCTTC.